Listed below are T cell receptor beta chains from one sample, sequenced in a study of blood T cells in healthy people across ages. TCRdb recomputed calls from the 5' RACE reads with MiXCR, one row per CDR3 protein. This table has hundreds of thousands of distinct CDR3 sequences, around a quarter appearing once. These data were likewise used in another study, on T cells of mothers and their children.

Material for sequencing was blood. These receptors were taken from a boy aged 5-17 years in good health. CDR3s include the opening cysteine and the closing phenylalanine or tryptophan. The D gene is left open where the match is weak.

>TRBJ2-6|.|TRBV5-1|16
CASSWDSYSGANVLTF
>TRBJ2-5|TRBD2|TRBV7-2|14
CASTKAGFQETQYF
>TRBJ2-5|TRBD2|TRBV27|14
CASKRVAGEETQYF
>TRBJ2-3|.|TRBV7-6|19
CASSFLWQGKDTGTDTQYF
>TRBJ2-3|.|TRBV9|16
CASSVSQGHYTDTQYF
>TRBJ2-5|TRBD1|TRBV29-1|14
CSVAQGKGQGTQYF
>TRBJ2-1|.|TRBV20-1|12
CSARDGLLEQLF
>TRBJ1-5|.|TRBV5-1|14
CASSSTGLNQPLHF
>TRBJ2-2|.|TRBV4-3|17
CASSQDYGPGDGGELFF
>TRBJ1-6|.|TRBV28|14
CASSLRGANSPLHF
>TRBJ1-4|.|TRBV7-9|15
CASSPPGATNEKLFF
>TRBJ2-3|TRBD1|TRBV27|15
CASGRDRDSTDTQYF
>TRBJ1-1|TRBD1|TRBV7-9|13
CASSAAGQGQAFF
>TRBJ2-7|TRBD1|TRBV28|15
CASRLIRDRGGEQYF
>TRBJ2-2|.|TRBV24-1|16
CATSDLGTPNTGELFF
>TRBJ1-2|TRBD1|TRBV9|16
CASSAGTGISYYGYTF
>TRBJ1-5|.|TRBV19|15
CASSQAGKSNQPQHF
>TRBJ2-2|TRBD2|TRBV5-1|16
CASSLAASGNTGELFF
>TRBJ2-1|TRBD2|TRBV20-1|15
CSATRLAGGYNEQFF
>TRBJ2-4|.|TRBV19|15
CASSIRGGQGYIQYF
>TRBJ2-5|.|TRBV6-5|14
CASSPGFSSLSQYF
>TRBJ2-7|TRBD1|TRBV6-5|11
CASGQGNEQYF
>TRBJ1-1|TRBD1|TRBV20-1|15
CSAREYRGMNTEAFF
>TRBJ2-5|.|TRBV29-1|11
CSVVTVETQYF
>.|TRBD2|TRBV15|15
CATSREGLAGAEQFF
>TRBJ1-1|TRBD1|TRBV7-9|14
CASSLGQGNTEAFF
>TRBJ2-1|TRBD2|TRBV28|14
CASSLVISGFVGVF
>TRBJ2-1|.|TRBV6-5|14
CASGGGFSYNEQFF
>TRBJ2-5|TRBD1|TRBV7-2|17
CASSLVPRTGEQETQYF
>TRBJ2-2|.|TRBV28|18
CASRILGGVNRPTGELFF
>TRBJ1-2|.|TRBV4-1|16
CASSQGSQGPYYGYTF
>TRBJ2-3|TRBD2|TRBV4-1|18
CASSQDLSTSGRSDTQYF
>TRBJ1-2|.|TRBV9|16
CASSVGASELNYGYTF
>TRBJ1-2|.|TRBV3-1|14
CASSQTGTNYGYTF
>TRBJ2-3|.|TRBV28|15
CASSTTLFGTDTQYF
>TRBJ1-2|.|TRBV5-8|15
CASSLDSSSNYGYTF
>TRBJ2-1|.|TRBV10-3|15
CAISGTGGLYNEQFF
>TRBJ1-4|TRBD1|TRBV11-3|15
CASSATQGIEGKLFF
>TRBJ2-1|.|TRBV2|15
CASSEQGYSYNEQFF
>TRBJ1-4|TRBD1|TRBV7-9|14
CASSPSRGTAKLFF
>TRBJ1-4|TRBD1|TRBV27|12
CAGRSQGVKLFF
>TRBJ2-7|TRBD2|TRBV7-2|16
CASSLALLAGEREQYF
>TRBJ2-2|.|TRBV12-5|18
CASGRPPKGTANTGELFF
>TRBJ2-1|TRBD2|TRBV20-1|17
CSAPNLEERGPNNEQFF
>TRBJ2-1|.|TRBV10-3|12
CAITGIYNEQFF
>TRBJ2-1|TRBD1|TRBV12-5|15
CASGSGTASYNEQFF
>TRBJ2-5|.|TRBV5-1|15
CASSLVGSGQETQYF
>TRBJ2-3|TRBD1|TRBV11-2|17
CASSLGPYRGRTDTQYF
>TRBJ2-5|.|TRBV12-3/TRBV12-4|14
CASTNRGFEETQYF
>TRBJ2-3|TRBD2|TRBV20-1|16
CSARDGLAGVGDTQYF
>.|.|TRBV4-1|14
CASSQVSQQETQYF
>TRBJ2-5|.|TRBV7-9|13
CASSLDRVQAVSF
>TRBJ1-2|.|TRBV7-2|12
CASSPGVPGYTF
>TRBJ2-2|TRBD2|TRBV5-1|16
CASNAGTSGRTGELFF
>TRBJ1-5|TRBD1|TRBV2|14
CASKTGTGSQPQHF